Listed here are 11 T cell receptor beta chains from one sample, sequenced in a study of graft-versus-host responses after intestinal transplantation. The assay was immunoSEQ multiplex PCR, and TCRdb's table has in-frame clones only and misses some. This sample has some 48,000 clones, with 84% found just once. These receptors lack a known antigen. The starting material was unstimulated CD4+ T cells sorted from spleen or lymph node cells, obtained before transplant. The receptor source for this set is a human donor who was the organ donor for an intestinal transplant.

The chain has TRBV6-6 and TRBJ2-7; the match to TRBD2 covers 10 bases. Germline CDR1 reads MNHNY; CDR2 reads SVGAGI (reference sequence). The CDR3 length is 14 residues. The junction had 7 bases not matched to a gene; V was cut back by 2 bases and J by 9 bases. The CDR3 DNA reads TGTGCCAGCAGTTACCTGGGGCTAGCGGGAGCGCAGTACTTC. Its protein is CASSYLGLAGAQYF.

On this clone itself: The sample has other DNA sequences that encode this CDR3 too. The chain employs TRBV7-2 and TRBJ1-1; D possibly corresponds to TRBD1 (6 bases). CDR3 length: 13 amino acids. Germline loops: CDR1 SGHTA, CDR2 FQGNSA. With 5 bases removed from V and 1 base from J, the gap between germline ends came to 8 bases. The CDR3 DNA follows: TGTGCCAGCAGCCTGGGACAGAACACTGAAGCTTTCTTT. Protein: CASSLGQNTEAFF.

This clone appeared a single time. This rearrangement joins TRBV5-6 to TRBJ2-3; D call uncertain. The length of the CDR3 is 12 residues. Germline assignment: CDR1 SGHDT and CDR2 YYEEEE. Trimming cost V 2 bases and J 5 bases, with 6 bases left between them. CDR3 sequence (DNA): TGTGCCAGCAGCTTCCGAGAAGATACGCAGTATTTT. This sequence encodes CASSFREDTQYF.

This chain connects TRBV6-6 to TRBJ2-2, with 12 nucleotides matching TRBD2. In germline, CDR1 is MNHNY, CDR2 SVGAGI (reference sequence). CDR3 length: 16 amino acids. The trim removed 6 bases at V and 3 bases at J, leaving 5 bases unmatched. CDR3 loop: CASSRRLAGDTGELFF. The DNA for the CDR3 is TGTGCCAGCAGCCGTAGACTAGCGGGAGACACCGGGGAGCTGTTTTTT.

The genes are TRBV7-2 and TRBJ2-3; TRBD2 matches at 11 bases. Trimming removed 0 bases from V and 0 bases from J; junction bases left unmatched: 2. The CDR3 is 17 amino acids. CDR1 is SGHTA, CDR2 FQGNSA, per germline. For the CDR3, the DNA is TGTGCCAGCAGCTTAGCGGCTAGCGGGGGGAGCACAGATACGCAGTATTTT. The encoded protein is CASSLAASGGSTDTQYF.

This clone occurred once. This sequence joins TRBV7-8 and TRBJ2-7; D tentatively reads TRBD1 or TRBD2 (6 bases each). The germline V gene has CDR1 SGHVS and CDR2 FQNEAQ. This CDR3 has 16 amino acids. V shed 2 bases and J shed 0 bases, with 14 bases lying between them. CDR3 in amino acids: CASSLIGGAGSYEQYF. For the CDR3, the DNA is TGTGCCAGCAGCTTAATCGGGGGCGCGGGCTCCTACGAGCAGTACTTC.

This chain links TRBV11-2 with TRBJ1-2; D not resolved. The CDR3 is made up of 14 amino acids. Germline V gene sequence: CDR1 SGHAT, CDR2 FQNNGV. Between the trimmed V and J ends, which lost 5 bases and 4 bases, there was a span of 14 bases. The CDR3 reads CASSRLRESYGYTF. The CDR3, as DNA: TGTGCCAGCAGCCGCCTACGGGAGTCCTATGGCTACACCTTC.

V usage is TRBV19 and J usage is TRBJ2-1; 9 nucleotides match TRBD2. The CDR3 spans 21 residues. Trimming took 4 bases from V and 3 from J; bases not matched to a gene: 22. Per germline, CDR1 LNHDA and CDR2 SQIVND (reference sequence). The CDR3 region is CASSTQRGAGGPLSNYNEQFF. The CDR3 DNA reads TGTGCCAGTAGTACCCAACGCGGGGCGGGGGGGCCACTTTCCAACTACAATGAGCAGTTCTTC.

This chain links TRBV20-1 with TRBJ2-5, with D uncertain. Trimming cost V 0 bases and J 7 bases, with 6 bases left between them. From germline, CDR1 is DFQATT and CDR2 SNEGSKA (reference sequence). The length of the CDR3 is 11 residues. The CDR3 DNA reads TGCAGTGCTAGAGATCTAAGGACCCAGTACTTC. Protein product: CSARDLRTQYF.

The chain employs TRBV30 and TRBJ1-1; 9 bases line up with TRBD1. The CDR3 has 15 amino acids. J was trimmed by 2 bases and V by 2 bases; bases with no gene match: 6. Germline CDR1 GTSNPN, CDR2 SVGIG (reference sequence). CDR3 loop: CAWSHTGQGNTEAFF. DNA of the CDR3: TGTGCCTGGAGTCACACGGGACAGGGCAACACTGAAGCTTTCTTT. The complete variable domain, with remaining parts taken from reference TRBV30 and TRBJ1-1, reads SQTIHQWPATLVQPVGSPLSLECTVEGTSNPNLYWYRQAAGRGLQLLFYSVGIGQISSEVPQNLSASRPQDRQFILSSKKLLLSDSGFYLCAWSHTGQGNTEAFFGQGTRLTVV.

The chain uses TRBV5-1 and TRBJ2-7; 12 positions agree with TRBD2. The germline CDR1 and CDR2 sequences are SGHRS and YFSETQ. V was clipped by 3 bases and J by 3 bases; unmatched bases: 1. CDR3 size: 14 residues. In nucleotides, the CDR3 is TGCGCCAGCAGCTCGGGACTAGCGGGCTACGAGCAGTACTTC. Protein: CASSSGLAGYEQYF.